This TCR beta chain is from a study of T cells expressing NK-cell markers (TCRdb year 2020). At the level of the whole study: Seven to nine donors provided sorted CD3+CD56+NKG2C+, CD3+CD56+NKG2C- and CD3+CD56-NKG2C+ T-cell subsets, whose TCR beta-chain repertoires were profiled. The study sequenced eight donors, all healthy volunteers chosen at random: three men and five women. Among the eight sequenced donors, only one was HCMV-seronegative, while the other seven were HCMV-seropositive. Libraries were sequenced as 2 x 150 bp reads on Illumina HiSeq 2000/2500, MiSeq or NextSeq.

Sequenced using an Illumina HiSeq 2000. TCR beta cDNA libraries were made by 5'RACE template switching that added a universal primer site and unique molecular identifiers. cDNA synthesis was primed from the TCR beta constant segment and was followed by two successive PCR amplification steps. The source study handled its data this way. Reads were demultiplexed and grouped by UMI with MIGEC, and clonotypes were assembled and quantified with MiTCR. To exclude erroneous sequences, only TCR cDNA sequences supported by at least two reads were retained. The tcR package was used for downstream repertoire analysis, and clonotypes were matched between fractions using CDR3 nucleotide sequence together with V segment. VDJmatch was used to annotate antigen specificity against VDJdb, with one amino acid substitution allowed in CDR3. Once TCRdb had reprocessed the reads, it stored one entry per CDR3 protein sequence and supplied no DNA. In this record, the V and J calls reflect TCRdb's handling and not the investigators' own analysis. This sample's table contains about 400,000 distinct CDR3 sequences. The biggest ten clones account for around 10% of the sample.

HCMV-specific IgG was detected in serum with a commercial ELISA kit to determine HCMV serostatus. Peripheral blood mononuclear cells were isolated from blood by Ficoll density gradient centrifugation. What the work shows at the level of the full study, not this receptor alone: In six donors, the dominant CD3+CD56+NKG2C+ clonotypes ranked among the top 10 CD8+ clonotypes, making up roughly 1.0-7.0% of CD8+ T cells. Whether the expanded NKG2C-expressing T cell clones were specific for HCMV antigens was left unclear. Those dominant clonotypes were again the most abundant among CD3+CD56-NKG2C+ cells in a handful of donors, at about 25-65%.

Notes on this clonotype: It lacks a known antigen.

For CDR1 and CDR2, the germline V gene lists SGHTA and FQGNSA. The CDR3 runs 13 amino acids, cysteine and phenylalanine included. No DNA appears here. The chain is made from TRBV7-2 and TRBJ2-3; TCRdb designates TRBD2, a call that cannot be tested without DNA. Specimen: blood T cells: a sorted CD56 or NKG2C T cell subset, CD4+ or CD8+ T cells, or bulk PBMC T cells (not recorded which). The clonotype comes from a woman aged 50 to 60 in good health. Donor details come from another sample of the same person, matched by shared clones. Here the CDR3 is given as CATRRRGRNTQYF.